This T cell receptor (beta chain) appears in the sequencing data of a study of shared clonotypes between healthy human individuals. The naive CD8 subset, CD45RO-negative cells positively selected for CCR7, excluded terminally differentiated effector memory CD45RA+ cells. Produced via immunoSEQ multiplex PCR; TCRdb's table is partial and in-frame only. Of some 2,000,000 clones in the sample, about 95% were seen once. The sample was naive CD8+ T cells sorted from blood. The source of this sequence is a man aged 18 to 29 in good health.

The DNA for the CDR3 is TGTGCCAGCAGCTTACAGAATGAAAAACTGTTTTTT. Its protein is CASSLQNEKLFF. This sequence joins TRBV7-9 and TRBJ1-4; D uncertain. The CDR3 loop spans 12 amino acids. The V gene's germline CDR1 is SEHNR and CDR2 FQNEAQ (reference sequence). V was shortened by 2 bases and J by 5 bases, with 3 bases between the two germline ends.